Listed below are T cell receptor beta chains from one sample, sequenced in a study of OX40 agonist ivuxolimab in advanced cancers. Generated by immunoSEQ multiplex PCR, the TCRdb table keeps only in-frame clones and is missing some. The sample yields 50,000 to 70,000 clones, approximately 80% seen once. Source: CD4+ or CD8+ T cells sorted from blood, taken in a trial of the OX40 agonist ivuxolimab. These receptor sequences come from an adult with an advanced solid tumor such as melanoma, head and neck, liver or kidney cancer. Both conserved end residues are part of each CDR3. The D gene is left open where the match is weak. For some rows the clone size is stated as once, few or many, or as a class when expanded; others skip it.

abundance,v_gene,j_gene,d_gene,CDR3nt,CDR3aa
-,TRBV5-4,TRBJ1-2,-,TGTGCCAGCAGTCTTGTGGCCGGGGATGGCTACACCTTC,CASSLVAGDGYTF
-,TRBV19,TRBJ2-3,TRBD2,TGTGCCAGTAGTACGCGAGCGGGAGGCACAGATACGCAGTATTTT,CASSTRAGGTDTQYF
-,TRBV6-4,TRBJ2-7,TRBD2,TGTGCCAGCAGTGACTCCACTAGCGGGAACTACGAGCAGTACTTC,CASSDSTSGNYEQYF
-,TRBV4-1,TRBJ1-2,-,TGCGCCAGCAGCCAAGCCGAGAGGGAGTATGGCTACACCTTC,CASSQAEREYGYTF
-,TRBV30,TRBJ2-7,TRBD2,TGTGCCTGGATCCCGCCTGAGCGGGGTACCTACGAGCAGTACTTC,CAWIPPERGTYEQYF
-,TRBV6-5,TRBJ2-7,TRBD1,TGTGCCAGCAGCACCGCACAGGGGCCGTCAGAGCAGTACTTC,CASSTAQGPSEQYF
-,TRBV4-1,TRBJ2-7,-,TGCGCCAGCAGCCAAGATGTGAGCTCCTACGAGCAGTACTTC,CASSQDVSSYEQYF
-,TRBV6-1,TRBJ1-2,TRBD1,TGTGCCAGCAGCGATGGGACAGTCTATGGCTACACCTTC,CASSDGTVYGYTF
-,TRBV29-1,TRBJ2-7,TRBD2,TGCAGCGTTGAAAAGACTAGCGGGTCCTACGAGCAGTACTTC,CSVEKTSGSYEQYF
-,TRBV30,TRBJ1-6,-,TGTGCCTGGAGTTCGACAGAGTATAATTCACCCCTCCACTTT,CAWSSTEYNSPLHF
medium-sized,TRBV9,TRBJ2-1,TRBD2,TGTGCCAGCAGCGCAAGGACTAGCGGGGGTGATGAGCAGTTCTTC,CASSARTSGGDEQFF
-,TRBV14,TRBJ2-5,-,TGTGCCAGCAGCGATACCCATATTTCGGGGACCCAGTACTTC,CASSDTHISGTQYF
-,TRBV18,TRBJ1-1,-,TGTGCCAGCTCACCACTAAACGGGGGGAACACTGAAGCTTTCTTT,CASSPLNGGNTEAFF
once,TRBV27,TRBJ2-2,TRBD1,TGTGCCAGCAGTTTAGAGTGGTGGACAGGGGGAAAACCCGGGGAGCTGTTTTTT,CASSLEWWTGGKPGELFF
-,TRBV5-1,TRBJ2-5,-,TGCGCCAGCAGCTTGGACCGCCGCCAAGAGACCCAGTACTTC,CASSLDRRQETQYF
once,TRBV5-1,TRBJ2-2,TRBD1,TGCGCCAGCAGCCGGACAGGTTACACCGGGGAGCTGTTTTTT,CASSRTGYTGELFF
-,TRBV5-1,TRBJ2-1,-,TGCGCCAGCAGCTTGACCGGGAGTAATTACAATGAGCAGTTCTTC,CASSLTGSNYNEQFF
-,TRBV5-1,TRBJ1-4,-,TGCGCCAGCAGCATCGGGACGGCTACTTCGAATGAAAAACTGTTTTTT,CASSIGTATSNEKLFF
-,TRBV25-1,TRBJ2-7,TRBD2,TGTGCCAGCAGTGACGGGTCTAGCGGCCGGAGCTCCTACGAGCAGTACTTC,CASSDGSSGRSSYEQYF
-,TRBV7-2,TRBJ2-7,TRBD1,TGTGCCAGCAGCCCCAGACTAAGACAGGGCGAGCAGTACTTC,CASSPRLRQGEQYF
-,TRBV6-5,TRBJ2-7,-,TGTGCCAGCAGTGAAGCTGGCTACGAGCAGTACTTC,CASSEAGYEQYF
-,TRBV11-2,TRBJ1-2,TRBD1,TGTGCCAGCAGCTTAGGCGACAGGGTAGTTGGCTACACCTTC,CASSLGDRVVGYTF
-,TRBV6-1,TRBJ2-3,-,TGTGCCAGCAGTGAAGTAATAGGGCCGGACACAGATACGCAGTATTTT,CASSEVIGPDTDTQYF
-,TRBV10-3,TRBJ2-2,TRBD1,TGTGCCATCGAGGGGGCGCGGACCGGGGAGCTGTTTTTT,CAIEGARTGELFF
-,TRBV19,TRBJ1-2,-,TGTGCCAGTAGTATAGCCCTTTCAGGTTCGGCTGGCTACACCTTC,CASSIALSGSAGYTF
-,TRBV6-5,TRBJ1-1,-,TGTGCCAGCAGTTACTCGGGGAAGGAGGCTTTCTTT,CASSYSGKEAFF
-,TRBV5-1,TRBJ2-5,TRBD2,TGCGCCAGCAGCACGGGGACTAGCGGGGGGGAGACCCAGTACTTC,CASSTGTSGGETQYF
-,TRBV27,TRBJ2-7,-,TGTGCCAGCAGCCCGGAGGCCTACGAGCAGTACTTC,CASSPEAYEQYF
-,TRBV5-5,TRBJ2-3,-,TGTGCCAGCAGCTTGGGTTTAGCCGCAGATACGCAGTATTTT,CASSLGLAADTQYF
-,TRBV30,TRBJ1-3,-,TGTGCCTGGACCCCCTCGAGGTCTGGAAACACCATATATTTT,CAWTPSRSGNTIYF
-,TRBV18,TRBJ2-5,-,TGTGCCAGCTCACCACCGGCAGGAGTCCAAGAGACCCAGTACTTC,CASSPPAGVQETQYF
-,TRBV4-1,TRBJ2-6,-,TGCGCCAGCAGCCAAGAGTGGGTGATAGGGGTCGGGGCCAACGTCCTGACTTTC,CASSQEWVIGVGANVLTF
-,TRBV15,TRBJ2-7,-,TGTGCCACCAGCAGAGAGAGGGGAGGTGGCTACGAGCAGTACTTC,CATSRERGGGYEQYF